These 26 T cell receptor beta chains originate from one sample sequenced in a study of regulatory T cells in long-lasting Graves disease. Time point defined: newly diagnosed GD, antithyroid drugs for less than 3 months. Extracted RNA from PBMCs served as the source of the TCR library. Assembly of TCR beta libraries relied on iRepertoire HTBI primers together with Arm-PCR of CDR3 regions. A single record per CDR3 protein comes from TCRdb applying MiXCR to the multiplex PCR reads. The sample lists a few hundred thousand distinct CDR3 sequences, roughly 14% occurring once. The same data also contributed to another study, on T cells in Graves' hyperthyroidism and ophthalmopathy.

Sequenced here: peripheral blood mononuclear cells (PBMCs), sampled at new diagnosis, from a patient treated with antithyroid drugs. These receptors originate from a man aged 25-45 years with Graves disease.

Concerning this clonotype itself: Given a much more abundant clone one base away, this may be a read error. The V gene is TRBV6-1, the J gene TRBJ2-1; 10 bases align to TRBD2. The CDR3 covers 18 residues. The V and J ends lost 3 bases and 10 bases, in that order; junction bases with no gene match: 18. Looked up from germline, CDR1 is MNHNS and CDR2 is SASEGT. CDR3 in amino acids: CASSELYGAGGGPYEQFF. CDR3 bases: TGTGCCAGCAGTGAGCTTTATGGAGCGGGAGGGGGACCCTACGAGCAGTTCTTC.

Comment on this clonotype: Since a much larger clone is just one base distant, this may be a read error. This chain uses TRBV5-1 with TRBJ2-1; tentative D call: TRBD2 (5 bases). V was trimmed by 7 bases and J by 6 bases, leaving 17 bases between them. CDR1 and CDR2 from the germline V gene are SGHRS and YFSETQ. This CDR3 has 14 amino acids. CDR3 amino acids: CASSFVGAGNEQFF. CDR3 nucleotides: TGCGCCAGCTCCTTTGTGGGCGCGGGCAATGAGCAGTTCTTC.

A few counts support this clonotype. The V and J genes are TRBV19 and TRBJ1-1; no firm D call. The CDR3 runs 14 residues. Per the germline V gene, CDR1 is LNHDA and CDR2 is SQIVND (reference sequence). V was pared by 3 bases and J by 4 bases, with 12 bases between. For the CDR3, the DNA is TGTGCCAGTAGTATCAGCCGGGTTCTCACTGAAGCTTTCTTT. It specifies CASSISRVLTEAFF.

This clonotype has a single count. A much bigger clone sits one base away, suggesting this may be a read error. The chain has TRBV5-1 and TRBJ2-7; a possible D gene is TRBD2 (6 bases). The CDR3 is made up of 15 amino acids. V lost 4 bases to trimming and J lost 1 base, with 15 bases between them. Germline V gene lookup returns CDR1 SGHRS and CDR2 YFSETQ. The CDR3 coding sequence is TGCGCCAGCAGCCCCGTAGCGGACGCTTCCTACGAGCAGTACTTC. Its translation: CASSPVADASYEQYF.

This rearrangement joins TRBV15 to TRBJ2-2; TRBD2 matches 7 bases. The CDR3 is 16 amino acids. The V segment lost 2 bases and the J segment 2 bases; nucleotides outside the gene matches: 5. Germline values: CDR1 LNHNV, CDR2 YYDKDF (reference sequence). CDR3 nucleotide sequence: TGTGCCACCAGCAGAACCCTAGCGGCTAACACCGGGGAGCTGTTTTTT. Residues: CATSRTLAANTGELFF.

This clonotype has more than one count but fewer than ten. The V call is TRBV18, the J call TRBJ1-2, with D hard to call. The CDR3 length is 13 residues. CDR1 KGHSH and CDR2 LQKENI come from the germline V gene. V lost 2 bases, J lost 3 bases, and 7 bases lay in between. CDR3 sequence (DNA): TGTGCCAGCTCACCAAGAAGGGACTATGGCTACACCTTC. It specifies CASSPRRDYGYTF.

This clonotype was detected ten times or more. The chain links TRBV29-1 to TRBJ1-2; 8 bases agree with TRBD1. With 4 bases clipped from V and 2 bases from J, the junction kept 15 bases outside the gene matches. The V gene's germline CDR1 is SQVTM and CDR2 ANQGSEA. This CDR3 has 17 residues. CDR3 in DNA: TGCAGCGTTGTCTATACTGCACGGACAGGGACAAACTATGGCTACACCTTC. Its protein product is CSVVYTARTGTNYGYTF.

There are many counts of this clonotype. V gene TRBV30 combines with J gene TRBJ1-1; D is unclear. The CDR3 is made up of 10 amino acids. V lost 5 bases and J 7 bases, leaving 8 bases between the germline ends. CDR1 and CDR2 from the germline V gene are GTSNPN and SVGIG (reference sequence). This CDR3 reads CAWGRHEAFF. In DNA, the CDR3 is TGTGCCTGGGGGCGTCATGAAGCTTTCTTT.

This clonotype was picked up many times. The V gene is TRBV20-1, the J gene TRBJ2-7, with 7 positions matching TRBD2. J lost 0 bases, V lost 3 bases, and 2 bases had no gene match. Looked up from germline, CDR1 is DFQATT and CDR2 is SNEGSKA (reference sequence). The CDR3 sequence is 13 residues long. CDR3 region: CSARGGSSYEQYF. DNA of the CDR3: TGCAGTGCTAGGGGGGGGAGCTCCTACGAGCAGTACTTC.

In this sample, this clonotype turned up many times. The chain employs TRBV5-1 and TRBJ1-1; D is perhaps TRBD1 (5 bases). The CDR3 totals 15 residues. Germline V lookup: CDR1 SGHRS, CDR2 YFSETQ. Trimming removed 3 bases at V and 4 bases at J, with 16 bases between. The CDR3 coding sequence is TGCGCCAGCAGCTCTTACCCTGACAGTAGCACTGAAGCTTTCTTT. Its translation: CASSSYPDSSTEAFF.

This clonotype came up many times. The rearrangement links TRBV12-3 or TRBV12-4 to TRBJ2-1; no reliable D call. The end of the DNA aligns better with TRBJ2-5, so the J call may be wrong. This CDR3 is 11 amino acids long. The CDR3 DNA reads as TGTGCCAGCAGTTCCATGGAGACCCAGTACTTC. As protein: CASSSMETQYF.

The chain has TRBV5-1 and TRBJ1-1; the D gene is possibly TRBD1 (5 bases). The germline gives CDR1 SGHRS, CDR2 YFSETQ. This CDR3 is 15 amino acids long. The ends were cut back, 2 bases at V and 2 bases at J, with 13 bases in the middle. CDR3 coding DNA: TGCGCCAGCAGCTTCGAGACAGTTTTAAACACTGAAGCTTTCTTT. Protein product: CASSFETVLNTEAFF.

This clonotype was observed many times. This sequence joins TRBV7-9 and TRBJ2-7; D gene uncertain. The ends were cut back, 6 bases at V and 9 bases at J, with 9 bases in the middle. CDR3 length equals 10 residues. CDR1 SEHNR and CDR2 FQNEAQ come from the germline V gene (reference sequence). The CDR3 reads CASSVKRQYF. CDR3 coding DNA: TGTGCCAGCAGTGTGAAGAGGCAGTACTTC.

The CDR3, as DNA: TGTGCCAGCAGTTCCCACCGGGACAGGGAAGCAACTAATGAAAAACTGTTTTTT. Translated: CASSSHRDREATNEKLFF. The J gene is TRBJ1-4, the V gene TRBV12-3 or TRBV12-4, with 9 bases fitting TRBD1. The V and J ends lost 4 bases and 0 bases, in that order; junction bases with no gene match: 9. The CDR3 runs 18 residues.

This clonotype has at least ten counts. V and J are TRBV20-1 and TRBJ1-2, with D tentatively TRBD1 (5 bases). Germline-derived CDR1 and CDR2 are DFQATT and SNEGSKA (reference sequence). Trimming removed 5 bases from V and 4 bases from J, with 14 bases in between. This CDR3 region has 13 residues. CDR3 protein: CSAGPDSFYGYTF. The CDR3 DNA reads TGCAGTGCTGGCCCCGACAGCTTCTATGGCTACACCTTC.

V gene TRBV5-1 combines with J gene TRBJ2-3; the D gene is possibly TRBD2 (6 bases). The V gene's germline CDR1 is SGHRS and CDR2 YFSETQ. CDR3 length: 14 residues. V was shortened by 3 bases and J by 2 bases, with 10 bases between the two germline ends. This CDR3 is CASSSWTNTDTQYF. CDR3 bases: TGCGCCAGCAGCTCATGGACTAACACAGATACGCAGTATTTT.

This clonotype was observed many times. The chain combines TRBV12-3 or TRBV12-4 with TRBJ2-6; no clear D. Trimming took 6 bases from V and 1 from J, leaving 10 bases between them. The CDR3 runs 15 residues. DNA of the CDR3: TGTGCCAGCAGGGCCCCGGAGTCTGGGGCCAACGTCCTGACTTTC. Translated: CASRAPESGANVLTF.

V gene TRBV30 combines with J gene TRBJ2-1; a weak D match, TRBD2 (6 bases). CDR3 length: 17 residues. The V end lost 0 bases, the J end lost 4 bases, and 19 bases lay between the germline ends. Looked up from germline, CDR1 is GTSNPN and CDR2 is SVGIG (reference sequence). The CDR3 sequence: CAWSVLVWDSSYNEQFF. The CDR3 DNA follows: TGTGCCTGGAGTGTACTAGTCTGGGACTCGTCGTACAATGAGCAGTTCTTC.

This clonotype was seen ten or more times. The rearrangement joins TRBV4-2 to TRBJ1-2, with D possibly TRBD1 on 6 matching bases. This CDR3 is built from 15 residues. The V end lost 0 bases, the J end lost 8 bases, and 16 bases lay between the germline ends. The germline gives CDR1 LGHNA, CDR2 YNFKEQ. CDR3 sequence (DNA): TGTGCCAGCAGCCAAGAACGGGGGGCCGTAATCGGCTACACCTTC. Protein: CASSQERGAVIGYTF.

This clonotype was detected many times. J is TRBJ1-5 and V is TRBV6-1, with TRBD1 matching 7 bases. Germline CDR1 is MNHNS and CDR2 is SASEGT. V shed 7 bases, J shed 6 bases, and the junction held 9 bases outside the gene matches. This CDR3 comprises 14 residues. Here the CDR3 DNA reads TGTGCCAGCACCCGGGTCCCAGGGGGTCAGCCCCAGCATTTT. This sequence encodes CASTRVPGGQPQHF.

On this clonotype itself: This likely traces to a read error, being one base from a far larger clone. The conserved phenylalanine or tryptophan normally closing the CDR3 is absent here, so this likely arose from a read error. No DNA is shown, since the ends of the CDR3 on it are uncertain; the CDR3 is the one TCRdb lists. Here the CDR3 reads CASSPRWEETDTQYL. The rearrangement joins TRBV11-2 to TRBJ2-5; the table's D call, TRBD2, was not checked against the DNA. Germline assignment: CDR1 SGHAT and CDR2 FQNNGV. Counting both end residues, the CDR3 totals 15 amino acids.

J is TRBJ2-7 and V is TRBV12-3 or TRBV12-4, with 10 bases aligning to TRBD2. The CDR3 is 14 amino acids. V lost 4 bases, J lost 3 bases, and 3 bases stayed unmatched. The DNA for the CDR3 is TGTGCCAGCAGTTCTAGCGGGAGTTTCTACGAGCAGTACTTC. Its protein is CASSSSGSFYEQYF.

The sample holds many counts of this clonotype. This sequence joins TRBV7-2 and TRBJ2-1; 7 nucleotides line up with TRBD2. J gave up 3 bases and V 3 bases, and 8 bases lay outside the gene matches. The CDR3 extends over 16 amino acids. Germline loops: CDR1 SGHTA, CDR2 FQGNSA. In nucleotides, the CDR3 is TGTGCCAGCAGCTTGTTAGCGGGTGTGGACTACAATGAGCAGTTCTTC. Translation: CASSLLAGVDYNEQFF.

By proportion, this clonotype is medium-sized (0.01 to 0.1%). CDR3 amino acids: CSGTGANTGELFF. In DNA form, the CDR3 reads TGCAGCGGGACAGGGGCGAACACCGGGGAGCTGTTTTTT. This chain connects TRBV29-1 to TRBJ2-2, with 9 nucleotides matching TRBD1. Germline V CDR1 and CDR2: SQVTM, ANQGSEA. The CDR3 is made up of 13 amino acids. Trimming at V came to 7 bases and at J to 0 bases, leaving 0 bases not matched to a gene.

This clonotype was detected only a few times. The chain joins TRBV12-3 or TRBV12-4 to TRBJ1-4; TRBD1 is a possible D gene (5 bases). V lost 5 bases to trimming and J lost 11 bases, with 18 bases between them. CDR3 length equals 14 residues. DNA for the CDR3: TGTGCCAGCAGTCTAGACCCCCAGGGTAGGAAACTGTTTTTT. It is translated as CASSLDPQGRKLFF.

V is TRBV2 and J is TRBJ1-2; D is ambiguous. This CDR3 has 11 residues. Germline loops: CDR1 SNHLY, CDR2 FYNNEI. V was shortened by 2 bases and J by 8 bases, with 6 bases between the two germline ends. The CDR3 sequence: CASSEQSGYTF. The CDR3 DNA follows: TGTGCCAGCAGTGAACAGTCGGGCTACACCTTC.